The sequence of this TCR beta chain was determined in a study of chemoradiotherapy in HPV16-positive cancers. Study-wide context: Candidate HPV-specific T-cell clones and common TCR motifs came from functional assays in a couple of HPV16-positive patients.

Study-wide results and caveats: Better recurrence-free survival went with HPV-responsive T-cell expansion in HPV16-positive patients. Candidate HPV-specific clones and E7-related TCR motifs grew in tumor during treatment.

Over chemoradiotherapy, repertoires were sampled more than once. This clone is a singleton in its sample. Antigen specificity is unknown. Germline V lookup: CDR1 LGHNA, CDR2 YSLEER. The CDR3 covers 15 residues. Trimming took 0 bases from V and 1 from J, leaving 9 bases between them. Data came from immunoSEQ multiplex PCR; TCRdb stores just in-frame clones and leaves some out. The repertoire holds around 6,000 clones, with 86% as singletons. The chain couples TRBV4-3 to TRBJ1-2; D ambiguous. Sequenced material: tumor tissue, taken from a patient who underwent chemoradiotherapy. The receptor was derived from a human donor with HPV-associated anogenital cancer. The DNA for the CDR3 is TGCGCCAGCAGCCAAGATCTGAGGGATAACTATGGCTACACCTTC. Its translation is CASSQDLRDNYGYTF.